Listed here are 15 T cell receptor beta chains from one sample, sequenced in a study of blood T cell repertoires in COVID-19. Produced via immunoSEQ multiplex PCR; TCRdb's table is partial and in-frame only. The sample lists 150,000 to 200,000 clones; approximately 86% were seen once. Specimen: peripheral blood. These receptors were collected from a woman aged 50 to 60 with acute or convalescent COVID-19.

V usage is TRBV19 and J usage is TRBJ1-5, with 7 positions matching TRBD1. The CDR3 contains 15 residues. The germline V gene has CDR1 LNHDA and CDR2 SQIVND (reference sequence). V was pared by 7 bases and J by 3 bases, with 9 bases of the junction left unmatched. The CDR3 loop is CASTVDRALNQPQHF. In DNA form, the CDR3 reads TGTGCCAGTACCGTCGACAGGGCCCTCAATCAGCCCCAGCATTTT.

The CDR3 reads CATQGAANEKLFF. CDR3 in DNA: TGTGCCACCCAGGGGGCGGCTAATGAAAAACTGTTTTTT. V is TRBV2 and J is TRBJ1-4, with 8 bases lining up with TRBD1. CDR1 is SNHLY and CDR2 is FYNNEI in the germline V gene. V lost 10 bases to trimming and J lost 3 bases; unmatched junction nucleotides: 4. The CDR3 runs to 13 residues.

The chain couples TRBV18 to TRBJ2-7, with D perhaps TRBD2 (5 bases). V lost 3 bases and J lost 8, with 14 bases in between. The CDR3 has 13 residues. CDR1 and CDR2 from the germline V gene are KGHSH and LQKENI. CDR3 in amino acids: CASSPETDSKQYF. The DNA of the CDR3 is TGTGCCAGCTCACCCGAGACGGACTCTAAGCAGTACTTC.

The chain joins TRBV2 to TRBJ2-3; possibly TRBD2 for D (5 bases). V dropped 6 bases and J dropped 4 bases, with 11 bases sitting between them. The germline CDR1 and CDR2 sequences are SNHLY and FYNNEI. CDR3 size: 13 residues. CDR3 sequence: CASSAWRPDTQYF. CDR3 nucleotide sequence: TGTGCCAGCAGCGCGTGGAGGCCAGATACGCAGTATTTT. Looking up the rest from reference TRBV2 and TRBJ2-3 gives the full variable domain: EPEVTQTPSHQVTQMGQEVILRCVPISNHLYFYWYRQILGQKVEFLVSFYNNEISEKSEIFDDQFSVERPDGSNFTLKIRSTKLEDSAMYFCASSAWRPDTQYFGPGTRLTVL.

The rearrangement uses TRBV12-3 or TRBV12-4 and TRBJ1-5; D is undetermined. V lost 4 bases and J lost 6, with 7 bases in between. The CDR3 contains 12 residues. CDR3 protein: CASSSLAQPQHF. The CDR3 DNA follows: TGTGCCAGCAGTTCCCTAGCTCAGCCCCAGCATTTT.

V gene TRBV5-1 combines with J gene TRBJ2-3, with D perhaps TRBD2 (6 bases). The germline CDR1 and CDR2 sequences are SGHRS and YFSETQ. Trimming removed 0 bases at V and 5 bases at J, with 16 bases between. This CDR3 is 16 amino acids long. CDR3 in DNA: TGCGCCAGCAGCTTGGCCGGGCTAGCGAGAAGAGATACGCAGTATTTT. Its translation is CASSLAGLARRDTQYF. The full variable domain, completed using reference TRBV5-1 and TRBJ2-3, is KAGVTQTPRYLIKTRGQQVTLSCSPISGHRSVSWYQQTPGQGLQFLFEYFSETQRNKGNFPGRFSGRQFSNSRSEMNVSTLELGDSALYLCASSLAGLARRDTQYFGPGTRLTVL.

The genes are TRBV12-5 and TRBJ2-5, with unresolved D. The CDR3 sequence is 13 residues long. The germline CDR1 and CDR2 sequences are LGHNT and FRNRAP. Trimming shortened V by 3 bases and J by 5 bases, and 10 bases separated the two germline ends. The CDR3 region is CASGFWSGETQYF. The CDR3 DNA is TGTGCTAGTGGTTTTTGGAGTGGGGAGACCCAGTACTTC.

This chain joins TRBV6-2 or TRBV6-3 and TRBJ2-3, with 8 bases matching TRBD2. CDR1 is MNHEY and CDR2 is SVGEGT in the germline V gene. Unmatched junction bases numbered 8, after V lost 2 bases and J lost 4 bases. The CDR3 runs 16 residues. The CDR3 sequence is CASSYSGGSVADTQYF. The CDR3, as DNA: TGTGCCAGCAGTTACAGCGGGGGCTCGGTTGCAGATACGCAGTATTTT.

In this sample, this clone turned up once. The chain has TRBV5-1 and TRBJ2-7, with TRBD2 matching over 7 bases. The CDR3 totals 14 residues. Losses at the gene ends were 0 bases for V and 3 bases for J; bases not matched to a gene: 3. Germline V gene lookup returns CDR1 SGHRS and CDR2 YFSETQ. The CDR3 DNA reads TGCGCCAGCAGCTTGGGCGGGAGTGGCTACGAGCAGTACTTC. Residues: CASSLGGSGYEQYF.

The chain recombines TRBV5-4 with TRBJ2-1, with 11 bases fitting TRBD1. V was pared by 5 bases and J by 5 bases, with 6 bases of the junction left unmatched. The CDR3 is made up of 15 amino acids. CDR1 and CDR2 (germline): SGHNT, YYREEE (reference sequence). The CDR3 bases are TGTGCCAGCAGTAGGACAGGGGGCAATGACAATGAGCAGTTCTTC. It specifies CASSRTGGNDNEQFF.

In its sample, this clone was seen once. V gene TRBV18 combines with J gene TRBJ2-7, with 10 bases aligning to TRBD1. This CDR3 has 15 residues. The V segment lost 6 bases and the J segment 5 bases; nucleotides outside the gene matches: 10. CDR1 KGHSH and CDR2 LQKENI come from the germline V gene. The CDR3 is CASSGFETGGDEQYF. The CDR3 region has the DNA TGTGCCAGCTCCGGTTTCGAGACAGGGGGCGACGAGCAGTACTTC.

This sequence joins TRBV19 and TRBJ2-7; D is unresolved. V gave up 1 base and J gave up 0 bases, with 16 bases separating them. CDR1 LNHDA and CDR2 SQIVND come from the germline V gene (reference sequence). The CDR3 contains 17 residues. The chain's CDR3 is CASSIGAAAPSSYEQYF. As DNA, the CDR3 is TGTGCCAGTAGTATAGGTGCGGCGGCACCAAGCTCCTACGAGCAGTACTTC. The variable domain in full, with the rest retrieved from reference TRBV19 and TRBJ2-7, is DGGITQSPKYLFRKEGQNVTLSCEQNLNHDAMYWYRQDPGQGLRLIYYSQIVNDFQKGDIAEGYSVSREKKESFPLTVTSAQKNPTAFYLCASSIGAAAPSSYEQYFGPGTRLTVT.

This chain uses TRBV7-2 with TRBJ2-1; 10 nucleotides agree with TRBD2. Germline V gene sequence: CDR1 SGHTA, CDR2 FQGNSA. The CDR3 is 15 amino acids. V lost 3 bases and J lost 8; bases outside the gene matches: 7. In DNA form, the CDR3 reads TGTGCCAGCAGCTTTAGCGGGAGGCCCTCGGATGAGCAGTTCTTC. It translates to CASSFSGRPSDEQFF. The whole variable domain, remainder taken from reference TRBV7-2 and TRBJ2-1, is GAGVSQSPSNKVTEKGKDVELRCDPISGHTALYWYRQSLGQGLEFLIYFQGNSAPDKSGLPSDRFSAERTGGSVSTLTIQRTQQEDSAVYLCASSFSGRPSDEQFFGPGTRLTVL.

This rearrangement joins TRBV3-1 (or the pseudogene TRBV3-2) to TRBJ2-3; 9 bases are a match to TRBD2. This CDR3 contains 16 residues. Germline CDR1 is LGHDT and CDR2 is YNNKEL (reference sequence). V shed 4 bases, J shed 5 bases, and the junction held 10 bases outside the gene matches. This chain's CDR3 is CASSPFGGGAGDTQYF. The CDR3 DNA follows: TGTGCCAGCAGCCCGTTCGGCGGGGGGGCAGGAGATACGCAGTATTTT.

The DNA for the CDR3 is TGTGCCAGCAGCTTAGACGGGATGGCGGGGGGATACAATGAGCAGTTCTTC. Protein product: CASSLDGMAGGYNEQFF. This chain uses TRBV11-2 with TRBJ2-1, with 8 bases aligning to TRBD2. The CDR3 has 17 residues. V dropped 0 bases and J dropped 4; count of bases not matched to a gene: 8. Germline loops: CDR1 SGHAT, CDR2 FQNNGV.